The 6 T cell receptor beta chains listed next were all sequenced from one sample in a study of OX40 agonist ivuxolimab in advanced cancers. Repertoires were generated with immunoSEQ multiplex PCR, while TCRdb's copy carries only in-frame clones and drops some. The repertoire includes about 67,000 clones, about 85% of them detected once, and 2% to 2.5% sits in the top ten. Specimen: CD4+ or CD8+ T cells sorted from blood, collected in a trial of the OX40 agonist ivuxolimab. All receptors derive from an adult with an advanced solid tumor such as melanoma, head and neck, liver or kidney cancer.

This chain uses TRBV9 with TRBJ2-7; 11 bases match TRBD2. This CDR3 has 16 residues. V lost 3 bases, J lost 2 bases, and 7 bases stayed unmatched. Germline CDR1 is SGDLS and CDR2 is YYNGEE. The CDR3 here is CASSASRGLAAYEQYF. Written as DNA, the CDR3 is TGTGCCAGCAGCGCGTCTCGGGGACTAGCGGCCTACGAGCAGTACTTC.

The sample holds one count of this clone. The V gene is TRBV6-5, the J gene TRBJ2-7, with TRBD1 matching over 7 bases. In germline, CDR1 is MNHEY, CDR2 SVGAGI. With V trimmed by 2 bases and J by 0 bases, 4 bases remained unmatched. CDR3 length equals 15 residues. The CDR3 coding sequence is TGTGCCAGCAGTTACGGGACAGCGCTCTCCTACGAGCAGTACTTC. This sequence encodes CASSYGTALSYEQYF.

The chain links TRBV4-1 to TRBJ2-7, with 8 bases lining up with TRBD1. The CDR3 runs 15 residues. With 1 base clipped from V and 6 bases from J, the junction kept 8 bases outside the gene matches. Per the germline V gene, CDR1 is MGHRA and CDR2 is YSYEKL. The CDR3 spells CASSQVSGQGGEQYF. The CDR3 DNA follows: TGCGCCAGCAGCCAAGTTTCCGGACAGGGAGGCGAGCAGTACTTC.

The V gene is TRBV4-2, the J gene TRBJ1-3; D gene uncertain. V was pared by 0 bases and J by 0 bases, with 6 bases between. Germline-derived CDR1 and CDR2 are LGHNA and YNFKEQ. CDR3 size: 15 residues. The CDR3 nucleotides read TGTGCCAGCAGCCAAGAGAGAGGCTCTGGAAACACCATATATTTT. Its translation: CASSQERGSGNTIYF.

The gene calls are TRBV7-2 and TRBJ2-1, with a possible D match to TRBD2 (7 bases). Germline V gene lookup returns CDR1 SGHTA and CDR2 FQGNSA. V was trimmed by 2 bases and J by 2 bases, leaving 22 bases between them. This CDR3 is 19 amino acids long. CDR3 sequence (DNA): TGTGCCAGCAGCTTAACCGTGGCGGGGGCTGGTGGTACCTACAATGAGCAGTTCTTC. Protein: CASSLTVAGAGGTYNEQFF.

This clone was detected only once. The chain has TRBV29-1 and TRBJ2-7, with D unresolved. CDR1 and CDR2 from the germline V gene are SQVTM and ANQGSEA. This CDR3 has 12 residues. The V end lost 1 base, the J end lost 5 bases, and 9 bases lay between the germline ends. CDR3 bases: TGCAGCGTTGAAGGCGCGCGCAACGAGCAGTACTTC. This codes for CSVEGARNEQYF.